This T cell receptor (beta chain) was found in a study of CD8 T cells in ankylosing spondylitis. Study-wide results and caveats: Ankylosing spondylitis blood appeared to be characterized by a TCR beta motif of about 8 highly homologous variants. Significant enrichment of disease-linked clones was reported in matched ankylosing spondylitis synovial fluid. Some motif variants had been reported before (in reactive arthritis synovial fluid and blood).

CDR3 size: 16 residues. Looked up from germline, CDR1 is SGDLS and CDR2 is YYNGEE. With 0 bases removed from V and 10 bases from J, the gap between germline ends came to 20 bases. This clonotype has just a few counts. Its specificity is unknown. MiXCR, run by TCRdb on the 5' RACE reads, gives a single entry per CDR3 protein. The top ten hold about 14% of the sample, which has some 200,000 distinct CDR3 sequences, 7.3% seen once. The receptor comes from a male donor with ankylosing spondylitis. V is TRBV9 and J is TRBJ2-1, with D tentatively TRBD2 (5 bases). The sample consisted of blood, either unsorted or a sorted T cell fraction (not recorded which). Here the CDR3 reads CASSVAPGLSPREQFF. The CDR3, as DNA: TGTGCCAGCAGCGTAGCGCCAGGACTGAGCCCTAGGGAGCAGTTCTTC.